The source of this T cell receptor (beta chain) is a study of blood T cells in healthy people across ages. Per the germline V gene, CDR1 is SGHDT and CDR2 is YYEEEE. The CDR3 covers 15 residues. Losses at the gene ends were 4 bases for V and 7 bases for J; bases not matched to a gene: 9. A remark on this clonotype: What it recognizes is unknown.

Study outcomes and limitations: Measured against age, TCR beta diversity per million T cells decreased in a roughly linear manner. Percentage of naive T cells showed a strong correlation with TCR beta diversity.

Combining a sample-barcoded 5' primer with a J-beta primer mix, a second PCR ran for roughly 6 to 12 cycles. Each CDR3 protein is one row after TCRdb ran MiXCR on the 5' RACE reads. The sample yields approximately 730,000 distinct CDR3 sequences, 40% to 45% seen once. The gene calls are TRBV5-6 and TRBJ2-1; 9 bases align to TRBD1. This receptor was taken from a woman aged 60-70 years in good health. Sequenced material: blood. CDR3 in DNA: TGTGCCAGCAGCCCTCCCGGGACAGGGATGAATGAGCAGTTCTTC. Residues: CASSPPGTGMNEQFF.